These 26 T cell receptor beta chains share one sample of origin, sequenced in a study of shared clonotypes between healthy human individuals. Generated by immunoSEQ multiplex PCR, the TCRdb table keeps only in-frame clones and is missing some. The repertoire holds roughly 2.5 million clones, with approximately 90% as singletons. The sample consisted of naive CD4+ T cells sorted from blood. The subset was: CD45RA+ positively selected. These receptors all stem from a man aged 18 to 35 in good health.

This chain connects TRBV2 to TRBJ2-2, with TRBD1 matching over 7 bases. This CDR3 has 14 residues. Losses at the gene ends were 5 bases for V and 4 bases for J; bases not matched to a gene: 4. Germline V gene sequence: CDR1 SNHLY, CDR2 FYNNEI. As DNA, the CDR3 is TGTGCCAGCAGTCCCGACAGGGTCACCGGGGAGCTGTTTTTT. Residues: CASSPDRVTGELFF.

The chain employs TRBV11-2 and TRBJ2-7, with D possibly called TRBD1 or TRBD2 (5 bases each). CDR1 is SGHAT and CDR2 is FQNNGV in the germline V gene. The CDR3 has 15 residues. V was shortened by 5 bases and J by 1 base, with 15 bases between the two germline ends. DNA for the CDR3: TGTGCCAGCAGCCTCCCGAGGGGCCAATCCTACGAGCAGTACTTC. Protein: CASSLPRGQSYEQYF.

The chain links TRBV28 to TRBJ2-5, with 8 bases that match TRBD1. The end of the DNA fits TRBJ2-7 better, so the J call may be wrong. The CDR3 spans 13 residues. In germline, CDR1 is MDHEN, CDR2 SYDVKM. CDR3 nucleotides: TGTGCCAGCAGTCCCGGACAGGGCTACGAGCAGTACTTC. Amino acid sequence: CASSPGQGYEQYF.

In the case of this clone: Compared with germline, one end of the junction differs, possibly owing to a read error. The rearrangement joins TRBV7-7 to TRBJ2-3; D is unclear. CDR3 length equals 13 residues. Germline loops: CDR1 SSHAT, CDR2 FNYEAQ (reference sequence). CDR3 in amino acids: CASSLPGSDTQYF. The CDR3, as DNA: TGTGCTAGCAGCTTACCAGGAAGCGATACGCAGTATTTT.

V usage is TRBV10-1 and J usage is TRBJ2-7; 8 nucleotides match TRBD2. The germline gives CDR1 WNHNN, CDR2 SYGVQD (reference sequence). The CDR3 contains 15 residues. The J segment lost 5 bases and the V segment lost 0 bases, leaving 6 bases of the junction unmatched. CDR3: CASSESLAGIHEQYF. CDR3 coding DNA: TGCGCCAGCAGTGAGTCTCTAGCGGGCATCCACGAGCAGTACTTC.

The chain has TRBV6-6 and TRBJ1-2; D is ambiguous. The CDR3 runs 15 residues. Germline V gene lookup returns CDR1 MNHNY and CDR2 SVGAGI (reference sequence). V gave up 6 bases and J gave up 0 bases, with 14 bases separating them. The CDR3 sequence is CASRPGSKTNYGYTF. The CDR3 DNA follows: TGTGCCAGCAGACCGGGGTCGAAGACTAACTATGGCTACACCTTC.

V gene TRBV28 combines with J gene TRBJ2-1; 9 bases are shared with TRBD2. The CDR3 contains 14 residues. The germline gives CDR1 MDHEN, CDR2 SYDVKM. The V gene end was trimmed by 7 bases and the J gene end by 5 bases; junction bases not matched to a gene: 6. CDR3 coding DNA: TGTGCCAGCACCCGCGGGGGGGGGAACAATGAGCAGTTCTTC. Translating gives CASTRGGGNNEQFF.

The CDR3 DNA reads as TGTGCCAGCAGTGAATGGGGGGAGAGCTCCTACGAGCAGTACTTC. Its protein product is CASSEWGESSYEQYF. This chain connects TRBV25-1 to TRBJ2-7; D perhaps matches TRBD2 (6 bases). The CDR3 runs 15 residues. Per germline, CDR1 MGHDK and CDR2 SYGVNS. V lost 1 base and J 0 bases, leaving 10 bases between the germline ends.

This chain's CDR3 is CASSQDAGRSTEAFF. The CDR3 nucleotides are TGCGCCAGCAGCCAAGATGCGGGGAGGAGCACTGAAGCTTTCTTT. The chain employs TRBV4-3 and TRBJ1-1; D unclear. Between the trimmed V and J ends, which lost 0 bases and 4 bases, there was a span of 12 bases. Germline assignment: CDR1 LGHNA and CDR2 YSLEER. The CDR3 is 15 residues long.

The chain uses TRBV28 and TRBJ2-1; 10 bases line up with TRBD1. Per the germline V gene, CDR1 is MDHEN and CDR2 is SYDVKM. V shed 4 bases and J 8 bases; nucleotides not matched to a gene: 5. This CDR3 region has 14 residues. The CDR3 loop reads CASSWDRGPHEQFF. The CDR3 DNA follows: TGTGCCAGCAGTTGGGACAGGGGCCCCCATGAGCAGTTCTTC.

The CDR3 DNA reads as TGTGCCAGCAGCCAGGGCACCGGACAGACGAACACTGAAGCTTTCTTT. It encodes CASSQGTGQTNTEAFF. V gene TRBV4-2 combines with J gene TRBJ1-1, with a tentative D call TRBD1 (6 bases). Trimming removed 3 bases from V and 1 base from J, with 15 bases in between. CDR3 length: 16 amino acids. Germline V gives CDR1 LGHNA, CDR2 YNFKEQ.

This chain joins TRBV2 and TRBJ2-1; no clear D gene. Deletions cut 3 bases from V and 6 bases from J, with 12 bases between. The germline CDR1 and CDR2 sequences are SNHLY and FYNNEI. The CDR3 has 14 amino acids. The CDR3 bases are TGTGCCAGCAGTGAGGCCAGAGCCCCCAATGAGCAGTTCTTC. As protein: CASSEARAPNEQFF.

This rearrangement joins TRBV7-2 to TRBJ2-3, with D possibly TRBD2 on 6 matching bases. The CDR3 consists of 14 residues. CDR1 is SGHTA and CDR2 is FQGNSA in the germline V gene. Trimming cost V 10 bases and J 2 bases, with 16 bases left between them. Here the CDR3 reads CATLAYHDTDTQYF. Here the CDR3 DNA reads TGTGCCACCCTAGCGTACCATGACACAGATACGCAGTATTTT.

The chain joins TRBV5-1 to TRBJ1-1, with 12 bases identical to TRBD1. Germline V gives CDR1 SGHRS, CDR2 YFSETQ. V was pared by 1 base and J by 3 bases, with 7 bases of the junction left unmatched. The CDR3 is made up of 17 amino acids. CDR3 DNA sequence: TGCGCCAGCAGCTTGTTGGGGACAGGGGGCGCGGACACTGAAGCTTTCTTT. Residues: CASSLLGTGGADTEAFF.

This chain links TRBV5-1 with TRBJ2-1; 7 nucleotides match TRBD2. Per the germline V gene, CDR1 is SGHRS and CDR2 is YFSETQ. This CDR3 has 14 residues. The V and J ends lost 0 bases and 10 bases, in that order; junction bases with no gene match: 7. In DNA form, the CDR3 reads TGCGCCAGCAGCTTGGCACTAGCGAGTATCGAGCAGTTCTTC. Amino acids: CASSLALASIEQFF.

The V and J genes are TRBV10-3 and TRBJ2-5; D tentatively reads TRBD1 or TRBD2 (5 bases each). V was trimmed by 3 bases and J by 5 bases, leaving 10 bases between them. The germline gives CDR1 ENHRY, CDR2 SYGVKD. CDR3 size: 13 residues. CDR3: CAISDGDGETQYF. DNA of the CDR3: TGTGCCATCAGTGACGGGGACGGGGAGACCCAGTACTTC.

The gene calls are TRBV6-6 and TRBJ1-5, with a weak D call TRBD1 (5 bases). This CDR3 contains 14 residues. V was shortened by 5 bases and J by 4 bases, with 12 bases between the two germline ends. Germline V gives CDR1 MNHNY, CDR2 SVGAGI (reference sequence). The CDR3 DNA reads TGTGCCAGCAGTACCGCCCCAGGGAATCAGCCCCAGCATTTT. This codes for CASSTAPGNQPQHF.

The chain recombines TRBV7-2 with TRBJ2-1, with TRBD2 matching 7 bases. The V gene's germline CDR1 is SGHTA and CDR2 FQGNSA. CDR3 length: 14 amino acids. The V and J ends lost 1 base and 7 bases, in that order; junction bases with no gene match: 4. CDR3 nucleotide sequence: TGTGCCAGCAGCTTAGTCCGGGAGGAGAATGAGCAGTTCTTC. Protein: CASSLVREENEQFF.

This chain links TRBV6-1 with TRBJ2-7; perhaps TRBD2 as D (7 bases). The V gene lost 8 bases and the J gene lost 2 bases, with 13 bases spanning the gap. The CDR3 has 13 residues. Germline V lookup: CDR1 MNHNS, CDR2 SASEGT. CDR3 protein: CASPRGAPYEQYF. In nucleotides, the CDR3 is TGTGCCAGCCCTCGGGGGGCCCCCTACGAGCAGTACTTC.

J is TRBJ2-7 and V is TRBV6-6, with 7 bases lining up with TRBD2. Germline CDR1 reads MNHNY; CDR2 reads SVGAGI (reference sequence). With V trimmed by 9 bases and J by 5 bases, 10 bases remained unmatched. This CDR3 is built from 13 residues. As DNA, the CDR3 is TGTGCCAGTTCGACTAGCTTGAACCACGAGCAGTACTTC. Protein sequence: CASSTSLNHEQYF.

V usage is TRBV4-2 and J usage is TRBJ1-5; TRBD1 might be the D (6 bases). Germline V gene data show CDR1 as LGHNA and CDR2 as YNFKEQ. This CDR3 has 14 amino acids. V was clipped by 0 bases and J by 7 bases, with 10 bases between them. CDR3 bases: TGTGCCAGCAGCCAAGATGGGGGGGCGCAGCCCCAGCATTTT. Its protein product is CASSQDGGAQPQHF.

This clone was detected only once. The chain links TRBV18 to TRBJ2-7; D may be TRBD1 (6 bases). The V gene lost 3 bases and the J gene lost 5 bases, with 17 bases spanning the gap. The CDR3 runs 15 residues. Germline V gene lookup returns CDR1 KGHSH and CDR2 LQKENI. The CDR3 reads CASSPIGYREDEQYF. The CDR3 bases are TGTGCCAGCTCACCGATTGGGTACAGGGAAGACGAGCAGTACTTC.

The chain is built from TRBV7-9 and TRBJ2-2, with 8 bases lining up with TRBD1. The germline CDR1 and CDR2 sequences are SEHNR and FQNEAQ (reference sequence). The CDR3 length is 15 residues. V gave up 6 bases and J gave up 1 base; unmatched junction bases: 4. The CDR3 bases are TGTGCCAGCAGTTGGACAGGGATGAACACCGGGGAGCTGTTTTTT. Amino acid sequence: CASSWTGMNTGELFF.

The chain recombines TRBV7-2 with TRBJ2-7; D may be TRBD2 (7 bases). CDR3 length equals 14 residues. V was clipped by 6 bases and J by 6 bases, with 18 bases between them. Germline assignment: CDR1 SGHTA and CDR2 FQGNSA. CDR3 residues: CASRRGGASTEQYF. In DNA, the CDR3 is TGTGCCAGCAGAAGAGGGGGGGCCAGTACCGAGCAGTACTTC.

The genes are TRBV6-1 and TRBJ2-4; D call uncertain. Between the trimmed V and J ends, which lost 5 bases and 5 bases, there was a span of 7 bases. The CDR3 totals 12 residues. From germline, CDR1 is MNHNS and CDR2 SASEGT. DNA for the CDR3: TGTGCCAGCAGTCCACGGGAAAACATTCAGTACTTC. It translates to CASSPRENIQYF.

J is TRBJ2-7 and V is TRBV11-2, with 9 bases that match TRBD2. V lost 6 bases, J lost 6 bases, and 15 bases stayed unmatched. CDR3 size: 16 residues. From germline, CDR1 is SGHAT and CDR2 FQNNGV. The CDR3 nucleotides are TGTGCCAGCAGTACCAACGGGGCTAGCGGGGAACGCGAGCAGTACTTC. Translated, it gives CASSTNGASGEREQYF.